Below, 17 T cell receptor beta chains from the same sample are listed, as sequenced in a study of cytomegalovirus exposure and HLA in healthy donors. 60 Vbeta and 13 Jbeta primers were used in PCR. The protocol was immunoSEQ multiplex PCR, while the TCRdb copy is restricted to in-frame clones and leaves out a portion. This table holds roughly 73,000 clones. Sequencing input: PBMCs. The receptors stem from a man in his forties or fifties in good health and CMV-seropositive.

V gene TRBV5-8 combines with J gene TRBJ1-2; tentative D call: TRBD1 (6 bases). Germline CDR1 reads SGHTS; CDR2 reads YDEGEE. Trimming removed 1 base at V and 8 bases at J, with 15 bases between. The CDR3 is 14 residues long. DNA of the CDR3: TGTGCCAGCAGCTTGCTTCGCAGGGGTGAAGGCTACACCTTC. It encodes CASSLLRRGEGYTF.

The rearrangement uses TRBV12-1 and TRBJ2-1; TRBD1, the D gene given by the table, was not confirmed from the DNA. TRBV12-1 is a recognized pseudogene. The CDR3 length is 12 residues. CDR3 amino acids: CASSFRTKKEFF. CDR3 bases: TGTGCCAGCAGCTTTAGGACAAAGAAGGAGTTCTTC.

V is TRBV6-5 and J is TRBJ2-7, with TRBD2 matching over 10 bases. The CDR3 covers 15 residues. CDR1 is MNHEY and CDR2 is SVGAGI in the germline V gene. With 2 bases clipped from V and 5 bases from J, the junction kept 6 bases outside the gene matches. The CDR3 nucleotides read TGTGCCAGCAGTTACGGGACTAGCGCTTTGGACGAGCAGTACTTC. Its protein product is CASSYGTSALDEQYF.

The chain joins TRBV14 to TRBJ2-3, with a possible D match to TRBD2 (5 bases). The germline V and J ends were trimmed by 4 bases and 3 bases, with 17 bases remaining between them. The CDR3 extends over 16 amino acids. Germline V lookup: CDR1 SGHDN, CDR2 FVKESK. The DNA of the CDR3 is TGTGCCAGCAGCCCCCTCGGACGGGGAAATACAGATACGCAGTATTTT. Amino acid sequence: CASSPLGRGNTDTQYF.

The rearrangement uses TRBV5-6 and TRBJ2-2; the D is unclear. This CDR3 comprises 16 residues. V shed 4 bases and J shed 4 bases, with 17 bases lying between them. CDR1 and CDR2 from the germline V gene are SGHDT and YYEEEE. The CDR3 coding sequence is TGTGCCAGCAGCCTGCAAACTGTCCGTGGCACCGGGGAGCTGTTTTTT. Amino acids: CASSLQTVRGTGELFF.

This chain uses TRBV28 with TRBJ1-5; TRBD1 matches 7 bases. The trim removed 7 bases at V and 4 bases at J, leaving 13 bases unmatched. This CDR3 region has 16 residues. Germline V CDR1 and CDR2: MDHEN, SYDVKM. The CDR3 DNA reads TGTGCCAGCATCTTCGGCGGACAGGCGCTTAATCAGCCCCAGCATTTT. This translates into CASIFGGQALNQPQHF.

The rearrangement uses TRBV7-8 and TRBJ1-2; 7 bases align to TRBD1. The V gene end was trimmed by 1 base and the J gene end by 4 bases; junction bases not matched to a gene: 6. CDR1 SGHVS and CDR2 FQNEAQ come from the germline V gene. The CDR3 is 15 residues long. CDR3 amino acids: CASSLGGGAGYGYTF. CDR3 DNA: TGTGCCAGCAGCTTAGGAGGGGGCGCAGGCTATGGCTACACCTTC.

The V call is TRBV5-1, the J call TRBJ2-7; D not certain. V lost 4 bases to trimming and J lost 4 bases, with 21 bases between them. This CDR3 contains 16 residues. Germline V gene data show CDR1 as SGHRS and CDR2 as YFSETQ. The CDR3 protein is CASSPTPFENLYEQYF. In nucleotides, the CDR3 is TGCGCCAGCAGCCCTACTCCTTTTGAGAACTTATACGAGCAGTACTTC.

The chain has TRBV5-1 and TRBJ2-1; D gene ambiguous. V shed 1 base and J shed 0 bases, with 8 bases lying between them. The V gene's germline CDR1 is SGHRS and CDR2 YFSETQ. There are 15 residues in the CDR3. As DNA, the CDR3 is TGCGCCAGCAGCTTGATAACAGCCTCCTACAATGAGCAGTTCTTC. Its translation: CASSLITASYNEQFF.

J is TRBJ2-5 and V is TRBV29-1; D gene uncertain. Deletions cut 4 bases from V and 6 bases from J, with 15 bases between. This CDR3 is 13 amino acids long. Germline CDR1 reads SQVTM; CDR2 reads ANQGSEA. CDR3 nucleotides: TGCAGCGTTGCTTTGTCCCCTGGGCAGACCCAGTACTTC. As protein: CSVALSPGQTQYF.

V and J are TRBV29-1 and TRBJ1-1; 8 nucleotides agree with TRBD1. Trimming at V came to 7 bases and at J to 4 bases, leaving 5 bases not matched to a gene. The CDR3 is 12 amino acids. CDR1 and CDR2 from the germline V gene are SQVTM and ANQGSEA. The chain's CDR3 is CSASDRVTEAFF. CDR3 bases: TGCAGCGCCTCGGACAGGGTCACTGAAGCTTTCTTT.

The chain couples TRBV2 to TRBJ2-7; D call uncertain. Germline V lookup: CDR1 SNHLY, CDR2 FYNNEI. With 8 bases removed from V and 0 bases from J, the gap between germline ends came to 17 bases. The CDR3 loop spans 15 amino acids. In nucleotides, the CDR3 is TGTGCCAGCCACCCCAGGCTCTCCTCCTCCTACGAGCAGTACTTC. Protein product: CASHPRLSSSYEQYF.

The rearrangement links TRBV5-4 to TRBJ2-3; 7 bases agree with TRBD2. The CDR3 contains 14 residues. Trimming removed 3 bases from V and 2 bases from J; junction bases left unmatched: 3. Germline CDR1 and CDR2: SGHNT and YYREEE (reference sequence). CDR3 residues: CASSSTSITDTQYF. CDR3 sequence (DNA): TGTGCCAGCAGCTCGACTAGCATCACAGATACGCAGTATTTT.

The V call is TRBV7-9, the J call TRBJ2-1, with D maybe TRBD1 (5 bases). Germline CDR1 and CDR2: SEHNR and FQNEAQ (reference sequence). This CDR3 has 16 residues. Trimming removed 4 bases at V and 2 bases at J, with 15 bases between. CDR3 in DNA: TGTGCCAGCAGCTCCCCGGGCAGGGATCCCTACAATGAGCAGTTCTTC. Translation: CASSSPGRDPYNEQFF.

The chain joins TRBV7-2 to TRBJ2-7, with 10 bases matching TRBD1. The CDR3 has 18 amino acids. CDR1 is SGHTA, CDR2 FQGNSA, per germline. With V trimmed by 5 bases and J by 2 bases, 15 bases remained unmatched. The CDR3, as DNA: TGTGCCAGCAGCCAAGACAGGGGGCCCTTTACCCGCGCCTACGAGCAGTACTTC. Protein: CASSQDRGPFTRAYEQYF. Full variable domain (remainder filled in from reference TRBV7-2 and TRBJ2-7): GAGVSQSPSNKVTEKGKDVELRCDPISGHTALYWYRQSLGQGLEFLIYFQGNSAPDKSGLPSDRFSAERTGGSVSTLTIQRTQQEDSAVYLCASSQDRGPFTRAYEQYFGPGTRLTVT.

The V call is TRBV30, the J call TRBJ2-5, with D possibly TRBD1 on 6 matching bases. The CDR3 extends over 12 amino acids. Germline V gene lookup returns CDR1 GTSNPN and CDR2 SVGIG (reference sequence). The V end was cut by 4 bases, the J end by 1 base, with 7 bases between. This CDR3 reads CAWKGVQETQYF. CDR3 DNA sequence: TGTGCCTGGAAGGGGGTCCAAGAGACCCAGTACTTC.

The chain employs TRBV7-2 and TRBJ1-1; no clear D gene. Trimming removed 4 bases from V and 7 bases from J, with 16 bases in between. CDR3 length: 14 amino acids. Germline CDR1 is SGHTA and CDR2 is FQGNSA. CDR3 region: CASSSDFSALEAFF. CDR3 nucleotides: TGTGCCAGCAGCTCGGACTTCAGTGCCCTTGAAGCTTTCTTT.